This TCR beta chain comes out of a study of regulatory T cells in long-lasting Graves disease. Study findings and constraints: Accuracy may have suffered from the small sample size.

V gave up 1 base and J gave up 6 bases, with 16 bases separating them. CDR3 length: 15 residues. Germline V gene lookup returns CDR1 SGHVS and CDR2 FQNEAQ. The authors built TCR beta libraries using iRepertoire HTBI primers and Arm-PCR of CDR3 regions. TCRdb ran MiXCR on the multiplex PCR reads and lists one entry per CDR3 protein. Of roughly 400,000 distinct CDR3 sequences in the sample, about 21% were seen once. Documented time point: persistent/refractory GD, antithyroid drugs over 5 years with positive TRAb. PBMC-extracted RNA yielded the TCR library. In the case of this clonotype: Its specificity is not known.

The chain has TRBV7-8 and TRBJ2-7, with D possibly TRBD2 on 5 matching bases. The material was peripheral blood mononuclear cells (PBMCs), obtained when the disease was refractory, from a patient treated with antithyroid drugs. The source of this sequence is a female donor with Graves disease. Here the CDR3 DNA reads TGTGCCAGCAGCTTAGTTAGTAAGGCGAGCGGCGAGCAGTACTTC. Its protein is CASSLVSKASGEQYF.